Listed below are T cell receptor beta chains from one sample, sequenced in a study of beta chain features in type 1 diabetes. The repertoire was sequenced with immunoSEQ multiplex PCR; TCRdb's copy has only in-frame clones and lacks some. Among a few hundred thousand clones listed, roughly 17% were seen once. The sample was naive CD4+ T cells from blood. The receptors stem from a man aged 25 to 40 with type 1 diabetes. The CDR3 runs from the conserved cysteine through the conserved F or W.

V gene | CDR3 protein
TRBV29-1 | CSVDGVGIHEQFF
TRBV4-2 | CASSQASSGRFQETQYF
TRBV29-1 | CSALGGSGQETQYF
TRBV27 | CASSFNLRETQYF
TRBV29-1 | CSVVLGGDTQYF
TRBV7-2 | CASSPGLTGTGELFF
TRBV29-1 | CSVVLWAITGTEAFF
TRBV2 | CASSEVNFQLETQYF
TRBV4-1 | CASSQAWEVGYGYTF
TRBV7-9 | CASSPGTVQETQYF
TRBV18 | CASSLGTANEQFF
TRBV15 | CATSRDGQGTPEQYF
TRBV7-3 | CASSAGLLTYNEQFF
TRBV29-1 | CSVEGTQGREKLFF
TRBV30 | CAWSGRQGGNFEKLFF
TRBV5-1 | CASTPRGSNTGELFF
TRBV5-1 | CASSLEGSQETQYF
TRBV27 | CASSSTPSYEQYF
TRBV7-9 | CASRSGSNTGELFF
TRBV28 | CASSSGYMDEQFF
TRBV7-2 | CASSFLAGGPGTDTQYF
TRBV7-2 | CASSLAVGTYEQYF
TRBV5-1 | CASSSLSGTGVADTQYF
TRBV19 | CASSILPTEQFF
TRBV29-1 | CSVEQGDGYTF
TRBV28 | CASRLAGNEQFF